This entry lists 18 T cell receptor beta chains sequenced from one sample in a study of response to subunit inactivated influenza vaccine. TCRdb ran MiXCR on the RT-PCR reads and lists one entry per CDR3 protein. The table includes 170,000 or so distinct CDR3 sequences, approximately 11% detected once. The specimen comprised CD8+ T cells sorted from PBMCs, sampled 23 months after vaccination. These receptors all come from a man aged 50-75 years who received an inactivated influenza vaccine.

This clonotype turned up a few times. V gene TRBV27 combines with J gene TRBJ2-1; D possibly matches TRBD1 or TRBD2 (5 bases each). V was trimmed by 2 bases and J by 10 bases, leaving 15 bases between them. Germline V gives CDR1 MNHEY, CDR2 SMNVEV (reference sequence). The CDR3 loop spans 14 amino acids. The CDR3, as DNA: TGTGCCAGCAGTTTAGAACTGCCTCGGGGCGAGCAGTTCTTC. Translated, it gives CASSLELPRGEQFF.

V is TRBV7-6 and J is TRBJ2-2; 8 bases fit TRBD1. Trimming removed 4 bases from V and 6 bases from J; junction bases left unmatched: 7. The CDR3 runs to 15 residues. Germline assignment: CDR1 SGHVS and CDR2 FNYEAQ. CDR3 protein: CASSSWTGNAGELFF. CDR3 in DNA: TGTGCCAGCAGCTCTTGGACAGGGAATGCCGGGGAGCTGTTTTTT.

This clonotype was observed many times. The chain combines TRBV4-3 with TRBJ2-5; 9 bases fit TRBD1. V gave up 0 bases and J gave up 6 bases; unmatched junction bases: 8. The CDR3 totals 16 residues. Germline CDR1 reads LGHNA; CDR2 reads YSLEER. CDR3 protein: CASSQDLGTGMKTQYF. The CDR3 DNA is TGCGCCAGCAGCCAAGATCTAGGGACAGGGATGAAGACCCAGTACTTC.

This clonotype turned up a few times. The chain employs TRBV6-2 or TRBV6-3 and TRBJ1-1; D unresolved. The V gene lost 5 bases and the J gene lost 1 base, with 14 bases spanning the gap. This CDR3 is 15 amino acids long. Germline V lookup: CDR1 MNHEY, CDR2 SVGEGT. The DNA for the CDR3 is TGTGCCAGCAGTACCTGGACCCTAACGAACACTGAAGCTTTCTTT. This sequence encodes CASSTWTLTNTEAFF.

The CDR3 DNA reads as TGCAGCGTTGAAACAGGGGTGAACACCGGGGAGCTGTTTTTT. This gives the protein CSVETGVNTGELFF. This chain joins TRBV29-1 and TRBJ2-2; 7 bases align to TRBD1. The trim removed 2 bases at V and 1 base at J, leaving 1 base unmatched. This CDR3 has 14 residues. From germline, CDR1 is SQVTM and CDR2 ANQGSEA.

V usage is TRBV7-9 and J usage is TRBJ2-1; D remains unclear. Germline-derived CDR1 and CDR2 are SEHNR and FQNEAQ (reference sequence). V gave up 1 base and J gave up 0 bases, with 7 bases separating them. This CDR3 spans 15 amino acids. CDR3 in DNA: TGTGCCAGCAGCTTAGGGTCTCGCTCCTACAATGAGCAGTTCTTC. It is translated as CASSLGSRSYNEQFF. The variable domain in full, with the rest retrieved from reference TRBV7-9 and TRBJ2-1, is DTGVSQNPRHKITKRGQNVTFRCDPISEHNRLYWYRQTLGQGPEFLTYFQNEAQLEKSRLLSDRFSAERPKGSFSTLEIQRTEQGDSAMYLCASSLGSRSYNEQFFGPGTRLTVL.

This clonotype was detected only a few times. The J gene is TRBJ2-5, the V gene TRBV20-1; TRBD1 matches 12 bases. Germline V gene lookup returns CDR1 DFQATT and CDR2 SNEGSKA (reference sequence). The V and J ends lost 7 bases and 5 bases, in that order; junction bases with no gene match: 5. This CDR3 contains 13 residues. CDR3: CSVRDRGRETQYF. In DNA form, the CDR3 reads TGCAGTGTTAGGGACAGGGGGCGTGAGACCCAGTACTTC.

The chain couples TRBV20-1 to TRBJ2-2, with D perhaps TRBD1 or TRBD2 (6 bases each). The V gene lost 6 bases and the J gene lost 4 bases, with 12 bases spanning the gap. Germline V lookup: CDR1 DFQATT, CDR2 SNEGSKA (reference sequence). CDR3 length: 13 residues. The CDR3 loop reads CSAGGGGTGELFF. The CDR3, as DNA: TGCAGTGCGGGCGGAGGGGGCACCGGGGAGCTGTTTTTT.

This clonotype was counted between two and nine times. The chain links TRBV5-1 to TRBJ2-2; 10 nucleotides line up with TRBD1. Per germline, CDR1 SGHRS and CDR2 YFSETQ. Germline trimming cut 1 base from V and 7 bases from J; bases unmatched to any gene: 7. The CDR3 is 16 residues long. Here the CDR3 reads CASSLYGTGVSGELFF. DNA of the CDR3: TGCGCCAGCAGCTTGTATGGGACAGGGGTCAGCGGGGAGCTGTTTTTT.

This clonotype was seen a handful of times. This chain uses TRBV25-1 with TRBJ2-5; the match to TRBD2 covers 15 bases. Trimming took 4 bases from V and 5 from J; bases not matched to a gene: 5. There are 16 residues in the CDR3. Germline loops: CDR1 MGHDK, CDR2 SYGVNS. The CDR3 here is CASSVGLAGGGETQYF. The CDR3, as DNA: TGTGCCAGCAGTGTGGGACTAGCGGGAGGAGGGGAGACCCAGTACTTC.

Only a few counts were recorded for this clonotype. The chain uses TRBV7-6 and TRBJ2-5; D is uncertain. The V end was cut by 5 bases, the J end by 5 bases, with 6 bases between. Germline V gene sequence: CDR1 SGHVS, CDR2 FNYEAQ. The CDR3 covers 11 residues. This CDR3 is CASSHGETQYF. Here the CDR3 DNA reads TGTGCCAGCAGCCATGGGGAGACCCAGTACTTC.

This clonotype was picked up many times. The genes are TRBV29-1 and TRBJ2-1, with 14 nucleotides matching TRBD2. Germline CDR1 and CDR2: SQVTM and ANQGSEA. V was pared by 3 bases and J by 5 bases, with 0 bases of the junction left unmatched. This CDR3 comprises 14 residues. CDR3 amino acids: CSVEGLAGDNEQFF. The CDR3 DNA follows: TGCAGCGTTGAGGGACTAGCGGGGGACAATGAGCAGTTCTTC.

This clonotype was seen many times. The CDR3 region is CSVVPFLAGEYEQYF. In DNA, the CDR3 is TGCAGCGTGGTTCCCTTTCTAGCGGGAGAGTACGAGCAGTACTTC. The chain links TRBV29-1 to TRBJ2-7; the match to TRBD2 covers 10 bases. Trimming at V came to 6 bases and at J to 4 bases, leaving 12 bases not matched to a gene. CDR1 is SQVTM, CDR2 ANQGSEA, per germline. CDR3 length: 15 amino acids.

The chain couples TRBV20-1 to TRBJ2-3; perhaps D is TRBD1 or TRBD2 (5 bases each). Deletions cut 5 bases from V and 4 bases from J, with 19 bases between. The germline V gene encodes CDR1 DFQATT and CDR2 SNEGSKA (reference sequence). The CDR3 totals 15 residues. The CDR3 bases are TGCAGTGCTCCCCGATTGGACAACGGGGCAGATACGCAGTATTTT. Amino acid sequence: CSAPRLDNGADTQYF.

There are a few counts of this clonotype. The chain has TRBV4-3 and TRBJ1-1; D is perhaps TRBD1 (5 bases). This CDR3 region has 15 residues. V lost 0 bases and J lost 4, with 12 bases in between. Germline values: CDR1 LGHNA, CDR2 YSLEER. For the CDR3, the DNA is TGCGCCAGCAGCCAAGATGTGGGGGTTGGCACTGAAGCTTTCTTT. Its translation: CASSQDVGVGTEAFF.

This clonotype was counted a few times. This rearrangement joins TRBV28 to TRBJ2-3; D gene unclear. Trimming left V 5 bases short and J 6 bases short, with 9 bases between. Germline V gene lookup returns CDR1 MDHEN and CDR2 SYDVKM. The CDR3 runs to 12 residues. The CDR3: CASSPRRDTQYF. CDR3 nucleotides: TGTGCCAGCAGTCCCCGAAGGGATACGCAGTATTTT.

The V gene is TRBV10-2, the J gene TRBJ2-1; the match to TRBD2 covers 11 bases. The length of the CDR3 is 15 residues. V shed 5 bases, J shed 3 bases, and the junction held 3 bases outside the gene matches. Germline CDR1 and CDR2: WSHSY and SAAADI. CDR3 sequence: CASSSSGGFYNEQFF. CDR3 in DNA: TGCGCCAGCAGTTCTAGCGGGGGGTTCTACAATGAGCAGTTCTTC.

This clonotype was detected only a few times. The chain uses TRBV28 and TRBJ2-4; 9 positions match TRBD1. The CDR3 consists of 18 residues. The germline gives CDR1 MDHEN, CDR2 SYDVKM. V dropped 3 bases and J dropped 1; count of bases not matched to a gene: 10. CDR3 coding DNA: TGTGCCAGCAGTTTCCGGGACAGGGTTTTTCTGGCCAAAAACATTCAGTACTTC. Translating gives CASSFRDRVFLAKNIQYF.